Reported below is one T cell receptor (beta chain). The sample originates from a study of blood T cell repertoires in COVID-19. About the study: The United States, Italy and Spain were the sources of the acute and convalescent COVID-19 samples. In each case, the material was cDNA or gDNA derived from T cells, B-cell-depleted T cells, or PBMCs.

Looked up from germline, CDR1 is MNHEY and CDR2 is SVGEGT. With V trimmed by 2 bases and J by 6 bases, 2 bases remained unmatched. This CDR3 contains 15 residues. Methods used by the authors: From reference gene primer amplification, estimates of nucleated cell counts were derived. Here immunoSEQ multiplex PCR was the method, and the copy in TCRdb shows in-frame clones only, minus some. Clonal size and the V and J genes are those of that table, whereas D and trimming came from the DNA. The sample carries some 200,000 clones, around 83% recorded once. The sequencing sample was made of peripheral blood. The rearrangement uses TRBV6-2 or TRBV6-3 and TRBJ2-2; 11 bases align to TRBD2. This receptor was taken from a man aged 50 to 60 who had recovered from COVID-19. CDR3 sequence reads: CASSYGTSGPGELFF. The CDR3 region has the DNA TGTGCCAGCAGTTACGGGACTAGCGGCCCCGGGGAGCTGTTTTTT.